The present T cell receptor (beta chain) was sequenced within a study of shared clonotypes between healthy human individuals. The method was immunoSEQ multiplex PCR; TCRdb's version includes in-frame clones alone and lacks a portion of them. The sample includes hundreds of thousands of clones, about 96% of them seen just once. The CDR3 totals 13 residues. Trimming removed 0 bases from V and 4 bases from J, with 7 bases in between. The germline gives CDR1 SGHRS, CDR2 YFSETQ. Source material: naive CD4+ T cells sorted from blood. The subset: CD45RA+ positively selected. This TCR came from a woman in her 30s in good health. This sequence joins TRBV5-1 and TRBJ1-1; D is undetermined. In nucleotides, the CDR3 is TGCGCCAGCAGCTTGGATGGGGTCACTGAAGCTTTCTTT. It translates to CASSLDGVTEAFF.